The entry below gives a single T cell receptor beta chain sequence along with its context. Antigen specificity is unknown. Repertoires were generated with immunoSEQ multiplex PCR, while TCRdb's copy carries only in-frame clones and drops some. The sample lists roughly 32,000 clones; around 90% were seen once. This entry belongs to a study of T cells after posttransplantation cyclophosphamide. Study-level points and caveats: Blood and skin or GI T cell repertoires showed limited TRB overlap. Recipient CMV seropositivity and CMV reactivation strongly tracked TRB clonality. Later post-transplant blood repertoires were often dominated by donor CD8+ memory clones.

Trimming removed 0 bases from V and 4 bases from J; junction bases left unmatched: 5. Germline CDR1 MNHEY, CDR2 SVGAGI. The CDR3 is 16 residues long. The naive gate required viable CD3+CD4+ or CD3+CD8+ cells with CCR7+CD45RA+CD45RO-CD95-CD27+CD28+ phenotype. What was sequenced was naive CD4+ T cells sorted from PBMCs. This clonotype was obtained from a woman aged 60 to 75 in good health, CMV-negative, and a related stem cell transplant donor. V gene TRBV6-5 combines with J gene TRBJ1-5, with TRBD1 identical over 8 bases. The CDR3 spells CASSYSWTGNNQPQHF. CDR3 coding DNA: TGTGCCAGCAGTTACTCCTGGACAGGGAATAATCAGCCCCAGCATTTT.